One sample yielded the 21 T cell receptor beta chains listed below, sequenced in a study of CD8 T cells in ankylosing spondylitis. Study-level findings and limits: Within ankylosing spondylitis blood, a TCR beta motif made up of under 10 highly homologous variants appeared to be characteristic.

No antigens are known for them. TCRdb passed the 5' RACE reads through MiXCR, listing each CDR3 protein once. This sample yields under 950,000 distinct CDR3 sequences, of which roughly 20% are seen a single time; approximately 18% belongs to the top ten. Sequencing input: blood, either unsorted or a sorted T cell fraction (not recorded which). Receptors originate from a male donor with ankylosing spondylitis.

As DNA, the CDR3 is TGTGCCAGCAGTTTATGGGCAGGGGGAGGCCGCACTGAAGCTTTCTTT. Its translation: CASSLWAGGGRTEAFF. This sequence joins TRBV28 and TRBJ1-1; 7 bases are shared with TRBD1. With 0 bases clipped from V and 4 bases from J, the junction kept 8 bases outside the gene matches. The germline gives CDR1 MDHEN, CDR2 SYDVKM. This CDR3 region has 16 residues.

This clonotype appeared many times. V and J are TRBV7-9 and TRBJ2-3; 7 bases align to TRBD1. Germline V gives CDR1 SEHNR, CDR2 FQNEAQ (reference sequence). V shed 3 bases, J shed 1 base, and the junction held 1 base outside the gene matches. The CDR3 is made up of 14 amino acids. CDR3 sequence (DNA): TGTGCCAGCAGCTTTGACAGGGGCACAGATACGCAGTATTTT. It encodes CASSFDRGTDTQYF.

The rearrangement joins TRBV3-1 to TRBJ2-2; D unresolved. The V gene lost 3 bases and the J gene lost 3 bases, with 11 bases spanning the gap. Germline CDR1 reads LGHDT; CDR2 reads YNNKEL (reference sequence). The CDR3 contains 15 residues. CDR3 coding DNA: TGTGCCAGCAGCCAGGCAGATTTGGACACCGGGGAGCTGTTTTTT. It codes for CASSQADLDTGELFF.

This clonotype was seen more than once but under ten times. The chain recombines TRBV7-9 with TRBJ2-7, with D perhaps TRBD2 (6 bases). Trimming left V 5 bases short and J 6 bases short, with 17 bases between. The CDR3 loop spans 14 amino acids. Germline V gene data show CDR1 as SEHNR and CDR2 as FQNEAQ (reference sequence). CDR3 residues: CASSVGLGLGEQYF. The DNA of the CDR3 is TGTGCCAGCAGCGTGGGACTTGGCCTCGGCGAGCAGTACTTC.

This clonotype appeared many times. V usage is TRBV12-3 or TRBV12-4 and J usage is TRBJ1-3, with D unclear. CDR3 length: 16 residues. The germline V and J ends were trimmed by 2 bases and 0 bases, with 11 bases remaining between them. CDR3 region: CASSLRRRTSGNTIYF. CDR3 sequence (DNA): TGTGCCAGCAGTTTACGCAGGCGAACCTCTGGAAACACCATATATTTT.

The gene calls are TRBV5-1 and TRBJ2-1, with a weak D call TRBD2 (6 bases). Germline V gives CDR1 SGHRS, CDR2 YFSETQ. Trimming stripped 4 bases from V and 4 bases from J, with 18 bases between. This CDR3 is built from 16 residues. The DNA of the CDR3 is TGCGCCAGCAGCCGAAACTTTGAGCGGGCTTACAATGAGCAGTTCTTC. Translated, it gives CASSRNFERAYNEQFF.

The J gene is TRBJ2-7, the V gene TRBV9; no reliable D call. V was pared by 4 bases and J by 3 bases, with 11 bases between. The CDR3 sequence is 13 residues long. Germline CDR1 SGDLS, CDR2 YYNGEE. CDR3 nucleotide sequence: TGTGCCAGCAGCCCCCCCCTCGGCTACGAGCAGTACTTC. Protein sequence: CASSPPLGYEQYF.

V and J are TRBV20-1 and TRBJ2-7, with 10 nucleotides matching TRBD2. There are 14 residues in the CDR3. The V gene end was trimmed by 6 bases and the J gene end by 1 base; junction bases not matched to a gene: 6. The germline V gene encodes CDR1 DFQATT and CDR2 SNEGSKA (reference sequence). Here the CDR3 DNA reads TGCAGTGCCGCCTTAGCGGGAGGATCCTACGAGCAGTACTTC. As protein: CSAALAGGSYEQYF.

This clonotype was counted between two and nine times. The CDR3 nucleotides are TGTGCCACCAGCACCCTAGCCGACAGAATCACTGAAGCTTTCTTT. It codes for CATSTLADRITEAFF. V gene TRBV15 combines with J gene TRBJ1-1, with D possibly TRBD1 on 5 matching bases. Trimming pared 4 bases from V and 4 bases from J, leaving 16 bases between. The CDR3 is 15 amino acids. Germline CDR1 and CDR2: LNHNV and YYDKDF (reference sequence).

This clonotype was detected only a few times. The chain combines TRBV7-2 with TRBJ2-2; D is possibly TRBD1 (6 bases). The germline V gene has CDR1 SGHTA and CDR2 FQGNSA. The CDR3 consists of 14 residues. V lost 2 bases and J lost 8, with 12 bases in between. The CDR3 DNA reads TGTGCCAGCAGCTTATGGCAGGGGCCGGGGGAGCTGTTTTTT. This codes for CASSLWQGPGELFF.

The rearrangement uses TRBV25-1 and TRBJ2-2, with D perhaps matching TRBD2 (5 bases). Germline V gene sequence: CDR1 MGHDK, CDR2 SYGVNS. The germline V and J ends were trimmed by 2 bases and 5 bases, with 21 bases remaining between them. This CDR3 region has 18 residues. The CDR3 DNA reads TGTGCCAGCAGTGAACCCTTCCTCGAGGGTGACCCTACCGGGGAGCTGTTTTTT. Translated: CASSEPFLEGDPTGELFF. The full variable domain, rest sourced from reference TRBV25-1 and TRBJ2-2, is EADIYQTPRYLVIGTGKKITLECSQTMGHDKMYWYQQDPGMELHLIHYSYGVNSTEKGDLSSESTVSRIRTEHFPLTLESARPSHTSQYLCASSEPFLEGDPTGELFFGEGSRLTVL.

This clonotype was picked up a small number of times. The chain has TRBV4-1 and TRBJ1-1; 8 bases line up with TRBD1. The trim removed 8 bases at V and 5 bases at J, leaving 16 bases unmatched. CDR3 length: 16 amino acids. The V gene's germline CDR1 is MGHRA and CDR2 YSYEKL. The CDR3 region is CASSRGQGASTTEAFF. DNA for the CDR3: TGCGCCAGCTCCAGGGGGCAGGGGGCATCGACGACTGAAGCTTTCTTT.

The CDR3 reads CSGRGDSGNSPLHF. For the CDR3, the DNA is TGCAGCGGGAGGGGGGACAGTGGTAATTCACCCCTCCACTTT. The genes are TRBV20-1 and TRBJ1-6; TRBD1 aligns across 7 bases. CDR3 length: 14 residues. Germline CDR1 DFQATT, CDR2 SNEGSKA (reference sequence).

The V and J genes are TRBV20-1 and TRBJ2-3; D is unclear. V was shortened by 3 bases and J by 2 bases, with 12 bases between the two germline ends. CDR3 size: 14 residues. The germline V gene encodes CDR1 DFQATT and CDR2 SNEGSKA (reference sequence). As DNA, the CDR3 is TGCAGTGCTAGCCCCCTCCAATTCACAGATACGCAGTATTTT. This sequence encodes CSASPLQFTDTQYF.

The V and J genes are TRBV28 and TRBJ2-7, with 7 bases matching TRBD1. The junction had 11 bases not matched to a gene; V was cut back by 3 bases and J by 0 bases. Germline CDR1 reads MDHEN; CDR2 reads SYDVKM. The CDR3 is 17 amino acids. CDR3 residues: CASSFHGSGQNSYEQYF. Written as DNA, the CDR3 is TGTGCCAGCAGTTTCCATGGCTCGGGACAGAACTCCTACGAGCAGTACTTC.

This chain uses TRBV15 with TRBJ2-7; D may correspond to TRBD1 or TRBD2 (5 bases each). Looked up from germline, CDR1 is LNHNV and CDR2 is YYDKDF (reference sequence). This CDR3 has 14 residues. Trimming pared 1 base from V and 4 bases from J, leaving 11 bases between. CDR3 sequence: CATSRAGTEYEQYF. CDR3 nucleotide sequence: TGTGCCACCAGCAGAGCAGGGACGGAGTACGAGCAGTACTTC.

CDR3 coding DNA: TGTGCCAGCAGCACGGGACAAGGGATACTCGGCAATGAGCAGTTCTTC. Its translation: CASSTGQGILGNEQFF. The chain recombines TRBV7-6 with TRBJ2-1; possibly TRBD1 for D (6 bases). CDR1 and CDR2 from the germline V gene are SGHVS and FNYEAQ. The CDR3 extends over 16 amino acids. The ends were cut back, 5 bases at V and 6 bases at J, with 20 bases in the middle. The full variable domain, with the rest looked up from reference TRBV7-6 and TRBJ2-1, is GAGVSQSPRYKVTKRGQDVALRCDPISGHVSLYWYRQALGQGPEFLTYFNYEAQQDKSGLPNDRFSAERPEGSISTLTIQRTEQRDSAMYRCASSTGQGILGNEQFFGPGTRLTVL.

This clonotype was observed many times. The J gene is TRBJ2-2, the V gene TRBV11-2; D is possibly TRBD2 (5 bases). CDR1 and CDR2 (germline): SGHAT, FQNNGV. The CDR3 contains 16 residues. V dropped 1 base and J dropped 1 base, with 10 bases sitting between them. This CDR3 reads CASSLGLAGNTGELFF. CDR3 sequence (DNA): TGTGCCAGCAGCTTAGGGCTAGCAGGGAACACCGGGGAGCTGTTTTTT.

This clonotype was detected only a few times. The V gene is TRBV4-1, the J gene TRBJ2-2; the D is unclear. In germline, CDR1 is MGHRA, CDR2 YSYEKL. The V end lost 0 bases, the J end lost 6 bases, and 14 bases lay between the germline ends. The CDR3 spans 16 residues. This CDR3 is CASSQELSSLAGELFF. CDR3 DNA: TGCGCCAGCAGCCAAGAATTGTCTAGTCTCGCCGGGGAGCTGTTTTTT.

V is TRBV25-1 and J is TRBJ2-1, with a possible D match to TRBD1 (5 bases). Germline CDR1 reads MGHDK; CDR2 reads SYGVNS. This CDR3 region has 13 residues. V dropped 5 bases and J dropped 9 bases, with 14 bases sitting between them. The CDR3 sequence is CASSFGHVGEQFF. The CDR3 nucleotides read TGTGCCAGCAGTTTCGGACACGTTGGTGAGCAGTTCTTC.

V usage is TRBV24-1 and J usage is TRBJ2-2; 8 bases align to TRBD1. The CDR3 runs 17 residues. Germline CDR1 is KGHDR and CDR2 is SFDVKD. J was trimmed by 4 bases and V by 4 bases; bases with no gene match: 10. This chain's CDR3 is CATSDWAGTGSTGELFF. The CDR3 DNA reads TGTGCCACCAGTGACTGGGCCGGGACAGGATCCACCGGGGAGCTGTTTTTT.